Sequencing of this T cell receptor beta chain was carried out in a study of CD8 T cells in Susac syndrome. Germline CDR1 KGHSH, CDR2 LQKENI. This CDR3 is 13 amino acids long. The germline V and J ends were trimmed by 8 bases and 1 base, with 6 bases remaining between them. Random hexamers were used to reverse transcribe the RNA input (about 0.5 to 1 ug). Each CDR3 protein is one row after TCRdb ran MiXCR on the immunoSEQ multiplex PCR reads. The data contain roughly 200,000 distinct CDR3 sequences, roughly 94% of them singletons. This rearrangement joins TRBV18 to TRBJ1-6; maybe TRBD1 (5 bases). This TCR was recovered from a human donor with multiple sclerosis. Sequences were obtained from CD4+ T cells from PBMCs. CDR3 DNA sequence: TGTGCCAGCGGGGGTTCCTATAATTCACCCCTCCACTTT. It is translated as CASGGSYNSPLHF.